Below are 25 T cell receptor beta chains sequenced from a single sample in a study of OX40 agonist ivuxolimab in advanced cancers. Clones were sequenced by immunoSEQ multiplex PCR, and TCRdb holds only the in-frame ones, with some missing. The repertoire holds just over 60,000 clones, approximately 90% seen once, with roughly 13% in the top ten. Specimen: CD4+ or CD8+ T cells sorted from blood, collected in a trial of the OX40 agonist ivuxolimab. The receptors here all came from an adult with an advanced solid tumor such as melanoma, head and neck, liver or kidney cancer.

There are a few counts of this clone. The J gene is TRBJ1-6, the V gene TRBV18, with D tentatively TRBD1 (6 bases). CDR1 is KGHSH, CDR2 LQKENI, per germline. CDR3 length: 15 amino acids. The germline V and J ends were trimmed by 8 bases and 8 bases, with 19 bases remaining between them. The CDR3 sequence is CASRSDGQLYSPLHF. CDR3 in DNA: TGTGCCAGCAGGTCCGACGGACAGCTTTATTCACCCCTCCACTTT.

The chain carries TRBV15 and TRBJ1-1; no reliable D call. The CDR3 is made up of 13 amino acids. Trimming pared 4 bases from V and 1 base from J, leaving 7 bases between. CDR1 and CDR2 (germline): LNHNV, YYDKDF (reference sequence). CDR3 nucleotide sequence: TGTGCCACCAGCAATGGGGAGAACACTGAAGCTTTCTTT. It specifies CATSNGENTEAFF.

This clone was observed a few times. The rearrangement joins TRBV7-6 to TRBJ2-6; D is unclear. The CDR3 has 16 residues. Germline V gene data show CDR1 as SGHVS and CDR2 as FNYEAQ. The ends were cut back, 5 bases at V and 0 bases at J, with 11 bases in the middle. The CDR3 DNA reads TGTGCCAGCAGCCGTCCGTCGGGCTCTGGGGCCAACGTCCTGACTTTC. This sequence encodes CASSRPSGSGANVLTF.

V usage is TRBV18 and J usage is TRBJ2-3, with D possibly being TRBD1 or TRBD2 (5 bases each). The length of the CDR3 is 13 residues. Trimming removed 11 bases at V and 3 bases at J, with 15 bases between. Germline-derived CDR1 and CDR2 are KGHSH and LQKENI. CDR3 sequence (DNA): TGTGCCGGGTTCGGGACCCGAACAGATACGCAGTATTTT. It translates to CAGFGTRTDTQYF.

The chain combines TRBV7-2 with TRBJ1-2, with a weak D call TRBD1 (6 bases). In germline, CDR1 is SGHTA, CDR2 FQGNSA. The CDR3 totals 14 residues. Trimming removed 1 base from V and 4 bases from J, with 10 bases in between. This chain's CDR3 is CASSLDWDTYGYTF. CDR3 sequence (DNA): TGTGCCAGCAGCTTAGACTGGGACACCTATGGCTACACCTTC.

The V and J genes are TRBV5-6 and TRBJ2-7; D may be TRBD2 (6 bases). The CDR3 has 15 residues. CDR1 is SGHDT and CDR2 is YYEEEE in the germline V gene. Trimming stripped 2 bases from V and 2 bases from J, with 14 bases between. The CDR3 DNA follows: TGTGCCAGCAGCTTCGCGGGACTCAATACCTACGAGCAGTACTTC. This encodes CASSFAGLNTYEQYF.

The chain combines TRBV13 with TRBJ2-1; weak D call: TRBD2 (5 bases). The CDR3 sequence is 18 residues long. Trimming pared 5 bases from V and 0 bases from J, leaving 20 bases between. Germline-derived CDR1 and CDR2 are PRHDT and FYEKMQ (reference sequence). Written as DNA, the CDR3 is TGTGCCAGCAGCCTCACGCCCTCAGTGGGAGACTCCTACAATGAGCAGTTCTTC. The encoded protein is CASSLTPSVGDSYNEQFF. The complete variable domain, with remaining parts taken from reference TRBV13 and TRBJ2-1, reads AAGVIQSPRHLIKEKRETATLKCYPIPRHDTVYWYQQGPGQDPQFLISFYEKMQSDKGSIPDRFSAQQFSDYHSELNMSSLELGDSALYFCASSLTPSVGDSYNEQFFGPGTRLTVL.

This chain uses TRBV2 with TRBJ2-5; 13 positions match TRBD2. J lost 5 bases, V lost 9 bases, and 6 bases had no gene match. The CDR3 has 14 residues. CDR1 is SNHLY, CDR2 FYNNEI, per germline. In nucleotides, the CDR3 is TGTGCCAGGAAAGTGACTAGCGGGAGGGAGACCCAGTACTTC. It codes for CARKVTSGRETQYF.

The CDR3 nucleotides read TGTGCCAGCAGCCCGCGGGGGACTAGCTCCTACAATGAGCAGTTCTTC. As protein: CASSPRGTSSYNEQFF. V is TRBV7-9 and J is TRBJ2-1; TRBD2 matches 8 bases. CDR1 is SEHNR, CDR2 FQNEAQ, per germline (reference sequence). The CDR3 has 16 residues. Trimming removed 5 bases from V and 0 bases from J; junction bases left unmatched: 6.

This rearrangement joins TRBV27 to TRBJ2-3; TRBD2 aligns across 7 bases. Looked up from germline, CDR1 is MNHEY and CDR2 is SMNVEV (reference sequence). Trimming removed 4 bases from V and 2 bases from J; junction bases left unmatched: 3. CDR3 length: 14 residues. The CDR3 here is CASSWGRATDTQYF. The DNA for the CDR3 is TGTGCCAGCAGTTGGGGGAGGGCCACAGATACGCAGTATTTT.

V is TRBV5-8 and J is TRBJ1-6; 8 bases match TRBD1. The germline gives CDR1 SGHTS, CDR2 YDEGEE. This CDR3 is built from 14 residues. J lost 10 bases, V lost 4 bases, and 7 bases had no gene match. Here the CDR3 DNA reads TGTGCCAGCAGCCCGGTGTCAGGGGGCTCACCCCTCCACTTT. Residues: CASSPVSGGSPLHF.

The V call is TRBV7-9, the J call TRBJ1-3; D is unclear. The CDR3 loop spans 15 amino acids. The ends were cut back, 2 bases at V and 5 bases at J, with 13 bases in the middle. Germline CDR1 SEHNR, CDR2 FQNEAQ (reference sequence). In DNA form, the CDR3 reads TGTGCCAGCAGCTTATCAGTTACGCTAAGAAACACCATATATTTT. Amino acid sequence: CASSLSVTLRNTIYF.

The V and J genes are TRBV7-2 and TRBJ2-2, with 11 bases fitting TRBD2. The CDR3 sequence is 19 residues long. Germline V gene data show CDR1 as SGHTA and CDR2 as FQGNSA. Trimming cost V 8 bases and J 5 bases; bases outside gene matches: 19. The CDR3 DNA follows: TGTGCCAGCGCTACCGTGCGGGGACTAGCGGCCCGGCGGACCGGGGAGCTGTTTTTT. Translation gives CASATVRGLAARRTGELFF.

The sample holds a few counts of this clone. CDR3 amino acids: CASSERGGPRDEQYF. Here the CDR3 DNA reads TGCGCCAGCAGTGAGCGGGGGGGCCCCCGGGACGAGCAGTACTTC. This chain connects TRBV10-2 to TRBJ2-7, with 8 bases fitting TRBD2. Germline trimming cut 2 bases from V and 5 bases from J; bases unmatched to any gene: 8. Per the germline V gene, CDR1 is WSHSY and CDR2 is SAAADI. The CDR3 runs to 15 residues.

The chain employs TRBV28 and TRBJ2-3, with D uncertain. Germline-derived CDR1 and CDR2 are MDHEN and SYDVKM. V shed 6 bases and J shed 0 bases, with 10 bases lying between them. The CDR3 has 14 amino acids. The CDR3 DNA is TGTGCCAGCAGCCCGGACCAGAGCACAGATACGCAGTATTTT. Translating gives CASSPDQSTDTQYF. The variable domain in full, with the rest retrieved from reference TRBV28 and TRBJ2-3, is DVKVTQSSRYLVKRTGEKVFLECVQDMDHENMFWYRQDPGLGLRLIYFSYDVKMKEKGDIPEGYSVSREKKERFSLILESASTNQTSMYLCASSPDQSTDTQYFGPGTRLTVL.

This clone was observed once. This chain connects TRBV9 to TRBJ2-2; no clear D gene. The germline V gene encodes CDR1 SGDLS and CDR2 YYNGEE. The germline V and J ends were trimmed by 0 bases and 6 bases, with 15 bases remaining between them. This CDR3 is 16 amino acids long. CDR3 nucleotide sequence: TGTGCCAGCAGCGTAGGGGGAAATTCCATAGCCGGGGAGCTGTTTTTT. This translates into CASSVGGNSIAGELFF.

This chain links TRBV2 with TRBJ2-7, with D perhaps TRBD1 or TRBD2 (6 bases each). This CDR3 is 13 amino acids long. Trimming stripped 3 bases from V and 7 bases from J, with 13 bases between. Germline CDR1 reads SNHLY; CDR2 reads FYNNEI. The CDR3 DNA reads as TGTGCCAGCAGTGAGTGGGGGGCAAGGGAGCAGTACTTC. Protein sequence: CASSEWGAREQYF.

The chain joins TRBV21-1 to TRBJ2-5; the table's D call, TRBD2, has no DNA check behind it. TRBV21-1 is a recognized pseudogene. The CDR3 has 14 residues. DNA for the CDR3: TGTGCCAGCAGCAAAGCGCGGCCTGGGGAGACCCAGTACTTC. Its protein product is CASSKARPGETQYF.

The chain uses TRBV6-1 and TRBJ2-7; possible D gene TRBD1, 5 bases. V was trimmed by 3 bases and J by 0 bases, leaving 12 bases between them. CDR1 and CDR2 (germline): MNHNS, SASEGT. This CDR3 has 15 amino acids. CDR3 in amino acids: CASSELGLSSYEQYF. For the CDR3, the DNA is TGTGCCAGCAGTGAGTTGGGGCTGAGCTCCTACGAGCAGTACTTC.

CDR3 DNA: TGTGCCAGTAGTGTTTCCCGGGGCAACACTCAGGAGCAGTTCTTC. It yields the protein CASSVSRGNTQEQFF. V gene TRBV19 combines with J gene TRBJ2-1; D might be TRBD1 or TRBD2, each matching 5 bases. Trimming took 5 bases from V and 10 from J, leaving 21 bases between them. The CDR3 runs 15 residues. The germline V gene encodes CDR1 LNHDA and CDR2 SQIVND (reference sequence).

This clone was observed a handful of times. CDR3 residues: CASSWGEAGDSNQPQHF. The DNA for the CDR3 is TGCGCCAGCAGCTGGGGAGAGGCAGGGGATAGCAATCAGCCCCAGCATTTT. The chain carries TRBV5-1 and TRBJ1-5; possible D gene TRBD1, 6 bases. The CDR3 covers 17 residues. Germline CDR1 SGHRS, CDR2 YFSETQ. Trimming took off 3 bases at V and 0 bases at J, with 16 bases between the two ends.

The chain joins TRBV10-3 to TRBJ2-7, with D perhaps matching TRBD1 (5 bases). V was cut by 4 bases and J by 2 bases, with 12 bases left in between. The CDR3 is 14 residues long. Germline V gene lookup returns CDR1 ENHRY and CDR2 SYGVKD. The DNA of the CDR3 is TGTGCCATCAGTGGCAGGGTGGACCCCTACGAGCAGTACTTC. Translating it yields CAISGRVDPYEQYF.

This sequence joins TRBV29-1 and TRBJ2-3, with 8 bases aligning to TRBD1. V gave up 7 bases and J gave up 4 bases; unmatched junction bases: 13. The CDR3 runs 15 residues. Germline V CDR1 and CDR2: SQVTM, ANQGSEA. The CDR3 DNA sequence: TGCAGCGCCCAGGGGGCGGGAATGTTAGCAGATACGCAGTATTTT. This encodes CSAQGAGMLADTQYF.

The V and J genes are TRBV14 and TRBJ2-7; 10 bases agree with TRBD2. This CDR3 spans 15 amino acids. Germline loops: CDR1 SGHDN, CDR2 FVKESK. V was clipped by 3 bases and J by 5 bases; unmatched bases: 7. In DNA form, the CDR3 reads TGTGCCAGCAGCCAGTTAGCGGGAGGAGTCAACGAGCAGTACTTC. The encoded protein is CASSQLAGGVNEQYF.

This chain links TRBV5-4 with TRBJ2-1, with TRBD2 matching over 7 bases. CDR3 length: 15 residues. With V trimmed by 0 bases and J by 7 bases, 7 bases remained unmatched. Germline V gene lookup returns CDR1 SGHNT and CDR2 YYREEE (reference sequence). The DNA for the CDR3 is TGTGCCAGCAGCTTGGTCGCGGGAGAGCGTAATGAGCAGTTCTTC. It codes for CASSLVAGERNEQFF.